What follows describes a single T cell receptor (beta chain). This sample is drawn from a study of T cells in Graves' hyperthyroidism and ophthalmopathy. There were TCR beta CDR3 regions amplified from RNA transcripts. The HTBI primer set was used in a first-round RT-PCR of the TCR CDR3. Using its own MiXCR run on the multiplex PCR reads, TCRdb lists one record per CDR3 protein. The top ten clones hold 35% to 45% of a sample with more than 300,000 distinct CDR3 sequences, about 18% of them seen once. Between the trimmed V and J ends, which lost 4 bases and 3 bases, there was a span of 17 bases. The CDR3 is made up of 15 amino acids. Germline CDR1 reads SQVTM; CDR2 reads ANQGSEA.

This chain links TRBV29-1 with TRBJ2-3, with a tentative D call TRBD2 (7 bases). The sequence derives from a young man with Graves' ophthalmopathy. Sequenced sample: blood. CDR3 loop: CSVGNWGGGTDTQYF. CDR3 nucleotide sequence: TGCAGCGTTGGGAATTGGGGGGGCGGGACAGATACGCAGTATTTT.